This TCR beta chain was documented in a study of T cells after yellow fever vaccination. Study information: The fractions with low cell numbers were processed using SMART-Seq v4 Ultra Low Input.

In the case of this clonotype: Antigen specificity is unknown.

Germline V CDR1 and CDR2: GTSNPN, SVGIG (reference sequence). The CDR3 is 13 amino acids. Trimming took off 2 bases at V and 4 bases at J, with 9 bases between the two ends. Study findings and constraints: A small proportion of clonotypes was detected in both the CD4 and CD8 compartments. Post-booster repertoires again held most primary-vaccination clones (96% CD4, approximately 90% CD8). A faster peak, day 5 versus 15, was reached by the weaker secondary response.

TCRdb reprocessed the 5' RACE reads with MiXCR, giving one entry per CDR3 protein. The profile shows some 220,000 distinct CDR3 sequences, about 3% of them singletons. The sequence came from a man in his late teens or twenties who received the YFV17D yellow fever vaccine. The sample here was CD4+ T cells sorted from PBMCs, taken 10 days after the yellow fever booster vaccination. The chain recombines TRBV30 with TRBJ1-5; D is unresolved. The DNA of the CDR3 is TGTGCCTGGAGTTATACGGGTAATCAGCCCCAGCATTTT. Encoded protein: CAWSYTGNQPQHF.